This T cell receptor (beta chain) was captured in a study of beta chain features in type 1 diabetes. Study details: The number of sorted cells examined across all samples was approximately 110,000,000.

Expressed TCRB transcripts were sequenced after all isolated RNA was converted to cDNA. This table comes from immunoSEQ multiplex PCR, and its TCRdb copy is limited to in-frame clones, with some not included. The sample contains about 150,000 clones, about 9.2% of which appear only once. V lost 1 base, J lost 4 bases, and 13 bases lay in between. CDR1 is SGDLS and CDR2 is YYNGEE in the germline V gene. The CDR3 is 15 residues long. As to this clone: The target antigen is unknown.

Based on CD45RO/CCR7/CD25/CD127/CD95/CD27, CD4+ regulatory, stem cell-like memory, naive and central memory cells were sorted. All of the sorted populations showed purity greater than 95%. Study-level findings and limits: Type 1 diabetes patients showed fewer insertions and more deletions at VDJ junctions.

What was sequenced was central memory CD4+ T cells from blood. The J gene is TRBJ2-3, the V gene TRBV9, with D tentatively TRBD2 (7 bases). This TCR was recovered from a man aged 18 to 30 in good health. CDR3 in amino acids: CASSVRAGAPDTQYF. The CDR3 DNA sequence: TGTGCCAGCAGCGTAAGGGCGGGGGCCCCAGATACGCAGTATTTT. The whole variable domain, remainder taken from reference TRBV9 and TRBJ2-3, is DSGVTQTPKHLITATGQRVTLRCSPRSGDLSVYWYQQSLDQGLQFLIQYYNGEERAKGNILERFSAQQFPDLHSELNLSSLELGDSALYFCASSVRAGAPDTQYFGPGTRLTVL.